These 9 T cell receptor beta chains came from one sample sequenced in a study of regulatory T cells in long-lasting Graves disease. The TCR beta library used iRepertoire HTBI primers with Arm-PCR amplification of CDR3. TCRdb reprocessed the multiplex PCR reads with MiXCR, giving one entry per CDR3 protein. The table lists about 430,000 distinct CDR3 sequences, roughly a fifth of them singletons. Regarding time point: persistent/refractory GD, antithyroid drugs over 5 years with positive TRAb. The TCR library was made from RNA that had been extracted from PBMCs in TRIzol. The material was peripheral blood mononuclear cells (PBMCs), obtained when the disease was refractory, from a patient treated with antithyroid drugs. The origin of the receptors is a female donor with Graves disease.

This clonotype occurred many times. This rearrangement joins TRBV7-3 to TRBJ1-1; TRBD1 matches at 12 bases. Trimming removed 4 bases from V and 13 bases from J; junction bases left unmatched: 19. Germline V CDR1 and CDR2: SGHTA, FQGTGA. The CDR3 loop spans 17 amino acids. Written as DNA, the CDR3 is TGTGCCAGCAGCTCAGCAGCCGGGACAGGGGGCAGCGCGCAAGGTTTCTTT. Amino acids: CASSSAAGTGGSAQGFF.

The chain employs TRBV3-1 and TRBJ1-5; maybe TRBD1 (5 bases). The ends were cut back, 1 base at V and 7 bases at J, with 11 bases in the middle. Looked up from germline, CDR1 is LGHDT and CDR2 is YNNKEL (reference sequence). The CDR3 extends over 14 amino acids. CDR3 nucleotides: TGTGCCAGCAGCCAAGGGCCAGGGCAACAGCCCCAGCATTTT. Translated: CASSQGPGQQPQHF.

The chain is built from TRBV2 and TRBJ2-7; D is uncertain. Germline loops: CDR1 SNHLY, CDR2 FYNNEI. CDR3 size: 16 residues. Between the trimmed V and J ends, which lost 6 bases and 0 bases, there was a span of 18 bases. The CDR3 spells CASSQDFGVSSYEQYF. In DNA form, the CDR3 reads TGTGCCAGCAGCCAAGACTTCGGAGTTAGCTCCTACGAGCAGTACTTC. The whole variable domain, filled in from reference TRBV2 and TRBJ2-7, reads EPEVTQTPSHQVTQMGQEVILRCVPISNHLYFYWYRQILGQKVEFLVSFYNNEISEKSEIFDDQFSVERPDGSNFTLKIRSTKLEDSAMYFCASSQDFGVSSYEQYFGPGTRLTVT.

The genes are TRBV10-3 and TRBJ2-2; D uncertain. Germline V lookup: CDR1 ENHRY, CDR2 SYGVKD. The CDR3 totals 12 residues. V was clipped by 6 bases and J by 7 bases, with 9 bases between them. In DNA, the CDR3 is TGTGCCATCAGCCTCGCCAGCGGGGAGCTGTTTTTT. Translating gives CAISLASGELFF.

This clonotype showed up many times. The V gene is TRBV28, the J gene TRBJ1-5; 12 bases line up with TRBD1. The germline CDR1 and CDR2 sequences are MDHEN and SYDVKM. The J segment lost 6 bases and the V segment lost 3 bases, leaving 6 bases of the junction unmatched. There are 16 residues in the CDR3. CDR3 residues: CASSFAGTGGFQPQHF. The CDR3 DNA follows: TGTGCCAGCAGTTTTGCCGGGACAGGGGGCTTTCAGCCCCAGCATTTT.

The genes are TRBV4-1 and TRBJ2-3; D is undetermined. The CDR3 sequence is 16 residues long. Germline lookup yields CDR1 MGHRA and CDR2 YSYEKL. Deletions cut 1 base from V and 0 bases from J, with 11 bases between. The CDR3 sequence: CASSQGNPASTDTQYF. The CDR3 DNA follows: TGCGCCAGCAGCCAAGGCAACCCAGCTAGCACAGATACGCAGTATTTT.

The table lists this clonotype with many counts. V usage is TRBV28 and J usage is TRBJ2-7, with TRBD2 identical over 8 bases. The CDR3 is made up of 16 amino acids. Germline CDR1 and CDR2: MDHEN and SYDVKM. V trimming: 4 bases; J trimming: 1 base; junction bases outside the gene matches: 9. As DNA, the CDR3 is TGTGCCAGCAGTTCAACCCGGACTAGCCGGTCCTACGAGCAGTACTTC. Protein: CASSSTRTSRSYEQYF.

The chain employs TRBV29-1 and TRBJ2-3; 10 positions agree with TRBD2. The V gene's germline CDR1 is SQVTM and CDR2 ANQGSEA. There are 16 residues in the CDR3. Unmatched junction bases numbered 11, after V lost 6 bases and J lost 2 bases. CDR3: CSVQYRTSGYTDTQYF. Written as DNA, the CDR3 is TGCAGCGTCCAATACAGGACTAGCGGATACACAGATACGCAGTATTTT.

This clonotype was picked up many times. A junction boundary mismatches the germline segment, possibly from a read error. The rearrangement joins TRBV7-3 to TRBJ2-2, with D perhaps matching TRBD1 (6 bases). In germline, CDR1 is SGHTA, CDR2 FQGTGA. This CDR3 comprises 13 residues. CDR3 in DNA: TGTGCCAGCAGTTTAACAGGGCCCGGGGAGCTGTTTTTT. As protein: CASSLTGPGELFF.